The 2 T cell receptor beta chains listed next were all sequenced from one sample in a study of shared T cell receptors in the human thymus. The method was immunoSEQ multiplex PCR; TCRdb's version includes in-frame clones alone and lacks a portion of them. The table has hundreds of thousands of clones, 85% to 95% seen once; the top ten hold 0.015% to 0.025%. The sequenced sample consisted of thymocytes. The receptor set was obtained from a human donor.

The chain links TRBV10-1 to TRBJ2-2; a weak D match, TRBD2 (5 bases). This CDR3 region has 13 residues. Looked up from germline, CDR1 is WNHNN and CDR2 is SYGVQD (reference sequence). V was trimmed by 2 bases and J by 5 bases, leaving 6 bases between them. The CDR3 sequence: CASSERGTGELFF. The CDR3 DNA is TGCGCCAGCAGTGAGAGAGGGACCGGGGAGCTGTTTTTT.

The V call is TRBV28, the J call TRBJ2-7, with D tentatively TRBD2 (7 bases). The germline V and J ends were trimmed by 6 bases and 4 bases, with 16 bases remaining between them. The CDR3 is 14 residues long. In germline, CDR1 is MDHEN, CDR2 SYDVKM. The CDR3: CASSWGGGEYEQYF. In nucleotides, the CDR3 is TGTGCCAGCAGCTGGGGAGGGGGAGAGTACGAGCAGTACTTC.